The clone carrying this TCR beta chain showed up just a few times. What it binds is not known. Both iRepertoire HTBI primers and Arm-PCR of CDR3 regions were used to build the TCR beta libraries. Via MiXCR, TCRdb re-called the multiplex PCR reads, giving one row per CDR3 protein. The table lists approximately 300,000 distinct CDR3 sequences, roughly 18% of them singletons. Time point indicated: newly diagnosed GD, antithyroid drugs for less than 3 months. After RNA was extracted from PBMCs, the TCR library was made from it. The CDR3 extends over 12 amino acids. The germline V gene encodes CDR1 MNHEY and CDR2 SMNVEV (reference sequence). V gave up 5 bases and J gave up 6 bases, with 11 bases separating them. The entry originates in a study of regulatory T cells in long-lasting Graves disease. General study points: Persistent patients had a count of shared public clonotypes (approximately 3,000) that exceeded that of new patients (approximately 920).

The receptor was isolated from a female donor with Graves disease. This rearrangement joins TRBV27 to TRBJ2-7, with D possibly matching TRBD2 (6 bases). The sequencing here drew on peripheral blood mononuclear cells (PBMCs), taken at new diagnosis, from a patient treated with antithyroid drugs. The CDR3 bases are TGTGCCAGCAGTCCCGGAGGGCTCGAGCAGTACTTC. This gives the protein CASSPGGLEQYF.